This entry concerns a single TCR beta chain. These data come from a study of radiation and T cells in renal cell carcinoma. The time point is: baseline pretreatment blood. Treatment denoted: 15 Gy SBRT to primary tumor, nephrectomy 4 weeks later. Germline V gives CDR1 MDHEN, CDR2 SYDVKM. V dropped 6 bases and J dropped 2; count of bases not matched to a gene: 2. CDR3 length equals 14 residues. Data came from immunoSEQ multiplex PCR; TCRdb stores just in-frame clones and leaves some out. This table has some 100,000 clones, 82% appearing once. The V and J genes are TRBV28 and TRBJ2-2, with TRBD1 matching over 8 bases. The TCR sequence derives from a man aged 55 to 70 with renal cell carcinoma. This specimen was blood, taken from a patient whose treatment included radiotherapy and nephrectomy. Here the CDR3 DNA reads TGTGCCAGCAGGACAGGGGTAAACACCGGGGAGCTGTTTTTT. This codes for CASRTGVNTGELFF.